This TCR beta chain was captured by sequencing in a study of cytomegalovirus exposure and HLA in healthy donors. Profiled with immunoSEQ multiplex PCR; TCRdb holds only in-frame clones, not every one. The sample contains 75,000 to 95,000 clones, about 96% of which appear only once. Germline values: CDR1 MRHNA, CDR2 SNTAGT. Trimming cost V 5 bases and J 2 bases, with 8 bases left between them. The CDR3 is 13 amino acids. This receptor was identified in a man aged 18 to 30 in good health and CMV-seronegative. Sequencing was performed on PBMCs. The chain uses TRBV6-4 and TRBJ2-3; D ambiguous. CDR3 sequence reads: CASSSELTDTQYF. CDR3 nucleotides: TGTGCCAGCAGTTCCGAACTCACAGATACGCAGTATTTT.